Described below is a single TCR beta chain sequence and its context. No antigen is known for it. V gave up 2 bases and J gave up 2 bases, with 10 bases separating them. Germline V gene sequence: CDR1 MNHNY, CDR2 SVGAGI (reference sequence). The CDR3 runs to 14 residues. There were only Caucasian adults among the donors, and all lived in Nashville, Tennessee. The authors' processing: ImmunoSEQ junction-only sequences lacked quality scores, so their filtering differed. Sequenced by immunoSEQ multiplex PCR; TCRdb stores in-frame clones only, minus some. V and J calls and clone size are given by that table; D and trimming were obtained from the DNA. Of fewer than 2.5 million clones in the sample, roughly 93% were seen once. These data belong to a study of shared clonotypes between healthy human individuals. For the study at large: CD4 naive cells filled three plates per donor, CD4 memory three, CD8 naive two and CD8 memory one. Study results and limitations: Clonotype sharing across several donors was observed for 4.5% to 6.5% of naive CD4 clonotypes.

The source material was naive CD4+ T cells from PBMCs. The subset: CD45RA+ positively selected. The V gene is TRBV6-6, the J gene TRBJ2-7, with D hard to call. The TCR originated in a man between 18 and 35 years old in good health. Some clones in this sample may be carry-over from other donors' samples. CDR3 DNA sequence: TGTGCCAGCAGTTACGTGCAGGATACCTACGAGCAGTACTTC. Encoded protein: CASSYVQDTYEQYF.